These 26 T cell receptor beta chains were sequenced from one sample in a study of T cells after yellow fever vaccination. TCRdb analysed the 5' RACE reads with MiXCR anew, one entry per CDR3 protein. The repertoire holds approximately 32,000 distinct CDR3 sequences, about 6.6% seen once, with about 20% in the top ten. The sample in question was PBMCs, either bulk or a sorted T-cell subset (CD4+, CD8+, memory, or dextramer-sorted; not recorded which), obtained on the day of the first yellow fever vaccination. These receptors were collected from a man between 18 and 35 years old who received the YFV17D yellow fever vaccine.

This clonotype was observed many times. V and J are TRBV5-4 and TRBJ2-1; no clear D gene. CDR1 SGHNT and CDR2 YYREEE come from the germline V gene (reference sequence). The CDR3 runs 12 residues. The V gene lost 3 bases and the J gene lost 9 bases, with 10 bases spanning the gap. In DNA form, the CDR3 reads TGTGCCAGCAGCTGGTCTAGTGCTGAGCAGTTCTTC. Amino acid sequence: CASSWSSAEQFF.

This clonotype has a count of ten or more. This CDR3 is CASSQDWTGAHPYGYTF. The CDR3 coding sequence is TGCGCCAGCAGCCAAGATTGGACAGGCGCCCACCCATATGGCTACACCTTC. The chain is built from TRBV4-1 and TRBJ1-2; TRBD1 aligns across 7 bases. Germline trimming cut 0 bases from V and 5 bases from J; bases unmatched to any gene: 12. The CDR3 consists of 17 residues. CDR1 is MGHRA and CDR2 is YSYEKL in the germline V gene.

Remarks on this clonotype: A much more abundant neighbour one base away suggests this may be a read error. The chain combines TRBV24-1 with TRBJ2-3; 7 nucleotides match TRBD1. The CDR3 has 16 residues. Germline V gives CDR1 KGHDR, CDR2 SFDVKD. CDR3 sequence (DNA): TGTGCCACCAGTGTCGCCGGGACAGCTAGCACAGATACGAAGTATTTT. It encodes CATSVAGTASTDTKYF.

In this sample, this clonotype turned up many times. The chain joins TRBV5-1 to TRBJ2-2; 9 bases match TRBD2. This CDR3 contains 16 residues. Germline loops: CDR1 SGHRS, CDR2 YFSETQ. Trimming took 2 bases from V and 7 from J; bases not matched to a gene: 9. Here the CDR3 reads CASSFVAGVTNGELFF. CDR3 DNA sequence: TGCGCCAGCAGCTTCGTAGCGGGGGTCACCAACGGGGAGCTGTTTTTT.

This clonotype was detected ten times or more. The V call is TRBV7-3, the J call TRBJ2-1; 7 nucleotides align to TRBD2. There are 14 residues in the CDR3. Germline V gene lookup returns CDR1 SGHTA and CDR2 FQGTGA. The V and J ends lost 5 bases and 6 bases, in that order; junction bases with no gene match: 7. This CDR3 reads CASSQGLVGNEQFF. The CDR3 DNA is TGTGCCAGCAGCCAAGGACTAGTTGGCAATGAGCAGTTCTTC.

This clonotype was seen repeatedly, ten times or more. The V and J genes are TRBV12-3 or TRBV12-4 and TRBJ2-1; TRBD1 or TRBD2 may be the D gene (5 bases each). The CDR3 length is 15 residues. Trimming took off 5 bases at V and 0 bases at J, with 11 bases between the two ends. This CDR3 is CASSRDRSSYNEQFF. The CDR3 DNA reads TGTGCCAGCAGTCGGGACCGAAGCTCCTACAATGAGCAGTTCTTC.

The chain couples TRBV18 to TRBJ2-5; the D gene is possibly TRBD2 (6 bases). The germline V gene encodes CDR1 KGHSH and CDR2 LQKENI. There are 13 residues in the CDR3. Between the trimmed V and J ends, which lost 2 bases and 5 bases, there was a span of 9 bases. As DNA, the CDR3 is TGTGCCAGCTCACCAGTCGGAGGGGAGACCCAGTACTTC. Protein: CASSPVGGETQYF.

This clonotype was seen at least ten times. The chain combines TRBV5-1 with TRBJ2-7; 7 nucleotides match TRBD2. Germline CDR1 reads SGHRS; CDR2 reads YFSETQ. V lost 1 base to trimming and J lost 5 bases; unmatched junction nucleotides: 6. This CDR3 comprises 14 residues. The CDR3 DNA sequence: TGCGCCAGCAGCTTGCAAAGCGGGGAGGACGAGCAGTACTTC. This encodes CASSLQSGEDEQYF.

Remarks on this clonotype: This sequence may be a read error, since a much larger clone differs from it by one base. The chain couples TRBV2 to TRBJ2-5, with 7 positions matching TRBD2. The CDR3 has 14 amino acids. Germline assignment: CDR1 SNHLY and CDR2 FYNNEI. DNA for the CDR3: TGTGCCAGCAGTGAAGGACTGGGGGGGGTGACCAAGTACTTC. Its protein product is CASSEGLGGVTKYF.

This clonotype was detected ten times or more. The chain couples TRBV6-2 or TRBV6-3 to TRBJ2-7; possible D gene TRBD1, 5 bases. Germline CDR1 reads MNHEY; CDR2 reads SVGEGT. V was shortened by 0 bases and J by 0 bases, with 9 bases between the two germline ends. The CDR3 is 15 amino acids. The CDR3 DNA is TGTGCCAGCAGTTACTCGAAGGACAACTCCTACGAGCAGTACTTC. Its protein product is CASSYSKDNSYEQYF.

The table lists this clonotype with many counts. The chain joins TRBV4-3 to TRBJ1-1; D is undetermined. In germline, CDR1 is LGHNA, CDR2 YSLEER. The CDR3 is 13 residues long. Deletions cut 6 bases from V and 1 base from J, with 9 bases between. CDR3 region: CASRRTGNTEAFF. In DNA form, the CDR3 reads TGCGCCAGCAGACGTACTGGGAACACTGAAGCTTTCTTT.

In its sample, this clonotype was seen many times. The rearrangement joins TRBV18 to TRBJ2-5, with D possibly matching TRBD1 (5 bases). The CDR3 contains 13 residues. The V gene lost 8 bases and the J gene lost 2 bases, with 12 bases spanning the gap. In germline, CDR1 is KGHSH, CDR2 LQKENI. The CDR3 coding sequence is TGTGCCAGCGTCCCAGGGCTACAAGAGACCCAGTACTTC. Protein: CASVPGLQETQYF.

The chain has TRBV7-2 and TRBJ2-3; D uncertain. This CDR3 is 14 amino acids long. The V end lost 4 bases, the J end lost 4 bases, and 12 bases lay between the germline ends. Germline CDR1 reads SGHTA; CDR2 reads FQGNSA. The CDR3 DNA reads as TGTGCCAGCAGCTCCCCTAGTACCCCAGATACGCAGTATTTT. It specifies CASSSPSTPDTQYF.

There are a few counts of this clonotype. The CDR3 reads CATTVRMGTDTQYF. In DNA, the CDR3 is TGTGCCACCACCGTGCGGATGGGCACAGATACGCAGTATTTT. This chain links TRBV19 with TRBJ2-3; D is uncertain. V was pared by 10 bases and J by 1 base, with 15 bases between. The CDR3 has 14 residues. Per the germline V gene, CDR1 is LNHDA and CDR2 is SQIVND (reference sequence).

This clonotype was observed many times. The rearrangement joins TRBV5-6 to TRBJ2-7; D is possibly TRBD2 (6 bases). CDR3 length: 15 residues. V dropped 0 bases and J dropped 3 bases, with 13 bases sitting between them. Germline-derived CDR1 and CDR2 are SGHDT and YYEEEE. CDR3 amino acids: CASSLVRAGNYEQYF. In DNA form, the CDR3 reads TGTGCCAGCAGCTTGGTGCGTGCGGGGAACTACGAGCAGTACTTC.

This clonotype has a count of ten or more. The J gene is TRBJ1-4, the V gene TRBV7-6; 10 bases match TRBD1. CDR1 and CDR2 (germline): SGHVS, FNYEAQ. CDR3 size: 14 residues. With V trimmed by 5 bases and J by 5 bases, 2 bases remained unmatched. CDR3 DNA: TGTGCCAGCAGCCAGGGACAGGGGAATGAAAAACTGTTTTTT. Its translation: CASSQGQGNEKLFF.

This clonotype was found many times. V and J are TRBV12-3 or TRBV12-4 and TRBJ2-5; perhaps TRBD1 as D (5 bases). CDR3 length: 14 amino acids. Trimming cost V 5 bases and J 5 bases, with 15 bases left between them. The CDR3 here is CASSGRWGSETQYF. CDR3 bases: TGTGCCAGCAGTGGAAGATGGGGCTCCGAGACCCAGTACTTC.

Many counts were recorded for this clonotype. The V gene is TRBV20-1, the J gene TRBJ1-5; weak D call: TRBD1 (5 bases). With 7 bases removed from V and 5 bases from J, the gap between germline ends came to 18 bases. This CDR3 spans 14 amino acids. Germline V gene data show CDR1 as DFQATT and CDR2 as SNEGSKA (reference sequence). The DNA for the CDR3 is TGCAGTGTGTCGTCGGGGCAGGGTCATCAGCCCCAGCATTTT. As protein: CSVSSGQGHQPQHF.

At least ten counts were recorded for this clonotype. The chain has TRBV7-9 and TRBJ1-3; D is undetermined. The germline V gene encodes CDR1 SEHNR and CDR2 FQNEAQ (reference sequence). The CDR3 spans 15 residues. V lost 2 bases, J lost 2 bases, and 10 bases lay in between. CDR3 in DNA: TGTGCCAGCAGCTTACGAGGCTCGCCTGGAAACACCATATATTTT. It specifies CASSLRGSPGNTIYF.

The table lists this clonotype with a few counts. The genes are TRBV7-2 and TRBJ1-5, with D possibly being TRBD1 (5 bases). Looked up from germline, CDR1 is SGHTA and CDR2 is FQGNSA. V was cut by 7 bases and J by 5 bases, with 15 bases left in between. The CDR3 runs to 14 residues. The CDR3 DNA reads as TGTGCCAGCACCCTGAGCCAGGGTTATCAGCCCCAGCATTTT. It specifies CASTLSQGYQPQHF.

A word on this clonotype: A clone one base away is much larger, so this may be a read error. V gene TRBV3-1 combines with J gene TRBJ1-2; no clear D gene. This CDR3 comprises 12 residues. CDR1 and CDR2 (germline): LGHDT, YNNKEL (reference sequence). Trimming shortened V by 10 bases and J by 5 bases, and 14 bases separated the two germline ends. The chain's CDR3 is CATSFGKYGYTF. The CDR3 DNA reads TGTGCCACCAGTTTCGGGAAGTATGGCTACACCTTC. Full variable domain (rest looked up from reference TRBV3-1 and TRBJ1-2): DTAVSQTPKYLVTQMGNDKSIKCEQNLGHDTMYWYKQDSKKFLKIMFSYNNKELIINETVPNRFSPKSPDKAHLNLHINSLELGDSAVYFCATSFGKYGYTFGSGTRLTVV.

This clonotype occurred once. V gene TRBV4-2 combines with J gene TRBJ2-1; unclear D gene. The CDR3 sequence is 13 residues long. The V end was cut by 4 bases, the J end by 7 bases, with 11 bases between. Per germline, CDR1 LGHNA and CDR2 YNFKEQ. The CDR3 region has the DNA TGTGCCAGCAGCCCTGCCCGGCGGAATGAGCAGTTCTTC. It encodes CASSPARRNEQFF.

This clonotype has a count of ten or more. The chain links TRBV10-2 to TRBJ2-1; D uncertain. Trimming removed 8 bases at V and 3 bases at J, with 8 bases between. Germline V gene lookup returns CDR1 WSHSY and CDR2 SAAADI. This CDR3 comprises 12 residues. CDR3 protein: CASQSFYNEQFF. The CDR3 DNA reads as TGCGCCAGCCAGTCTTTCTACAATGAGCAGTTCTTC.

The chain links TRBV3-1 to TRBJ2-3, with 10 positions matching TRBD2. This CDR3 is 15 amino acids long. Unmatched junction bases numbered 3, after V lost 4 bases and J lost 2 bases. Germline CDR1 LGHDT, CDR2 YNNKEL (reference sequence). In DNA, the CDR3 is TGTGCCAGCAGCCCCCTAGCGGGGGTCACAGATACGCAGTATTTT. Translating gives CASSPLAGVTDTQYF.

This chain uses TRBV6-5 with TRBJ2-2; TRBD2 is a possible D gene (6 bases). CDR1 and CDR2 (germline): MNHEY, SVGAGI. This CDR3 has 14 amino acids. V shed 0 bases and J shed 5 bases, with 7 bases lying between them. The CDR3 protein is CASSYSGRTGELFF. The CDR3 DNA sequence: TGTGCCAGCAGTTACTCGGGGAGGACCGGGGAGCTGTTTTTT.

This clonotype came up many times. CDR3 nucleotides: TGTGCCAGCAGCTTAGTTGGACAGGGGAGCGAGACCCAGTACTTC. This sequence encodes CASSLVGQGSETQYF. The chain employs TRBV7-2 and TRBJ2-5; 9 positions match TRBD1. CDR1 and CDR2 (germline): SGHTA, FQGNSA. V shed 1 base and J 5 bases; nucleotides not matched to a gene: 5. This CDR3 comprises 15 residues. The full variable domain, completed using reference TRBV7-2 and TRBJ2-5, is GAGVSQSPSNKVTEKGKDVELRCDPISGHTALYWYRQSLGQGLEFLIYFQGNSAPDKSGLPSDRFSAERTGGSVSTLTIQRTQQEDSAVYLCASSLVGQGSETQYFGPGTRLLVL.